This T cell receptor (beta chain) is from a study of T cell repertoires in aging, cancer and after chemotherapy (dated by TCRdb to about 2019). A note on the overall study: Six donor age groups were covered, ranging from 30 or younger up to 70 or older, and each group contained at least three individuals. Paired pre- and post-chemotherapy samples in the hematological group came from chronic lymphocytic leukemia patients treated with fludarabine- or bendamustine-based regimens. The full dataset contained about 10 million TCR reads. Peripheral blood TCR beta repertoires from healthy donors and cancer patients were profiled to examine immunoaging and T cell reconstitution after chemotherapy. The cohort comprised 200 to 250 cancer patients, approximately 91 with hematological and 124 with solid cancers, plus 95 healthy donors as a reference group.

Rearranged TRB sequences spanning V, D and J segments were amplified in a multiplex touch-down PCR with a mixed TRB-A/B primer pool. Illumina adapters and sample indices were attached to the amplicons in two consecutive PCR reactions using Phusion HS II polymerase. After gel purification with the NucleoSpin Gel and PCR Clean-up kit, the amplicons were checked using Qubit and an Agilent 2100 Bioanalyzer. The libraries were sequenced on an Illumina MiSeq with 600-cycle, single-indexed, paired-end runs. In the paper's pipeline: MiXCR versions 2.12 and 3.0.5 were used to process the TRB sequences. Each unique CDR3 nucleotide sequence was counted as one clone, and only productive sequences with at least two reads were retained. Repertoire metrics included Shannon diversity, evenness, clonality (one minus evenness), and alpha-parameterized diversity profiles from alpha 0 to 5. Generation probabilities of clones in paired pre- and post-chemotherapy samples were computed with the IGoR algorithm. TCRdb's own reprocessing of the public reads used fastp at Q25 and MiXCR and kept productive beta chains. Every distinct CDR3 protein forms one entry, paired with its most common genes and DNA. The V and J calls and clone size are TCRdb's, not the authors'. A total of under 5,500 distinct CDR3 sequences appear in this sample, roughly two fifths of them only once. The top ten clones comprise 6% to 7% of the sample.

Overall study results and their limits: In both cancer cohorts, the median generation probability rose over the chemotherapy interval, which suggests that the repertoire was reconstituted through rebound thymic output. Hematological cancer patients had infiltration of lymphoid organs, and this infiltration may itself impair thymic emigration or peripheral T cell expansion. Declining TCR diversity with age in healthy donors was mainly explained by loss of richness; in cancer patients, loss of evenness also contributed. According to the authors, the repertoire data do not permit conclusions about immunological memory after chemotherapy. Untreated patients with hematological or solid cancers showed significantly lower blood TCR diversity and higher clonality than age-matched healthy donors.

TCR beta rearrangements were amplified from genomic DNA isolated from peripheral blood, not from sorted cells or RNA. V gives up 4 bases and J gives up 4 bases, and the segment between their germline ends measures 10 bases. CDR1 and CDR2 were assigned from the germline V gene as MNHEY and SVGEGT. From cysteine to phenylalanine, the CDR3 is 13 amino acids long. Only CDR3 DNA remains: 39 bases, in frame from the first base. For this clonotype: Its antigen has not been determined. One base away there is no much larger clone; base qualities are not given.

Specimen: blood. The source of this sequence is a human donor with a blood cancer. The chain is assembled from TRBV6-2 or TRBV6-3 and TRBJ2-5; TRBD2 might be the D gene, on 5 matching bases. The CDR3 in this case is CASSFREGETQYF. The DNA is TGTGCCAGCAGTTTTAGAGAGGGAGAGACCCAGTACTTC.